This TCR beta chain was obtained from a study of Ad26.COV2.S vaccination and SARS-CoV-2 variants. The treatment was: some 19 received Ad26.COV2.S at low or high dose, single or two shots; roughly five received placebo; per-sample allocation not given. Sampling occurred on day 63 after the first vaccine or placebo injection. Overall study findings and caveats: Spike-specific TCR breadth was greater in vaccine than placebo recipients. Vaccine and placebo groups showed comparable non-spike TCR breadth.

Measured with immunoSEQ multiplex PCR; TCRdb has only the in-frame clones, and not every one. The profile covers around 250,000 clones, with around 85% appearing a single time and 2.9% taken by the ten largest. Details on this clone: Its antigen is undetermined.

V lost 7 bases to trimming and J lost 3 bases; unmatched junction nucleotides: 5. Germline assignment: CDR1 SGHTA and CDR2 FQGNSA. The CDR3 runs 14 residues. The sequence derives from a person aged 18-60 years who received the Ad26.COV2.S COVID-19 vaccine or a placebo. The chain joins TRBV7-2 to TRBJ2-7, with 11 bases aligning to TRBD2. Sequencing used peripheral blood, obtained in a trial of Ad26.COV2.S vaccine versus placebo. CDR3 amino acids: CASKTGLAVYEQYV. As DNA, the CDR3 is TGTGCCAGCAAAACGGGACTAGCGGTCTACGAGCAGTACGTC.